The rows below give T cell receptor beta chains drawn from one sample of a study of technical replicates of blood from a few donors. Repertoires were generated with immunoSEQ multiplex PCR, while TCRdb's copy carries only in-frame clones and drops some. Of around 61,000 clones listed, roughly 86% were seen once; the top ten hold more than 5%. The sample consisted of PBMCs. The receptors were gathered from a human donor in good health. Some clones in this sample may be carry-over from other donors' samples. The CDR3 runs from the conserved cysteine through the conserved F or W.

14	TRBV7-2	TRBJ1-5	CASSPTNSNQPQHF
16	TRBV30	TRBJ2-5	CAWNPLSGRQQETQYF
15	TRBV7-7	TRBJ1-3	CASSLDFSERNTIYF
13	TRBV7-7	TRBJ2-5	CASSFGGEETQYF
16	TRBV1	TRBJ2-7	CTSSQKRTGVVDEQYF
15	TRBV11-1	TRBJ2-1	CASSFQYGSPRGQFF
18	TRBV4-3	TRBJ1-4	CASSTRSTGGATNEKLFF
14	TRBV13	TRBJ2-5	CASSSDPRAETQYF
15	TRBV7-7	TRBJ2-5	CASSQTGTEQETQYF
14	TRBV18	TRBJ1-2	CASSSSGPRGGYTF
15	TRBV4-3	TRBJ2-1	CASSQGQTLGNEQFF
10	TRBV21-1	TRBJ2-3	CLPRPDTQYF
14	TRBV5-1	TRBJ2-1	CASSLQGARNEQFF
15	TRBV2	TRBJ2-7	CASSIGTSGAYEQYF
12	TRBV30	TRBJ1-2	CAWSTGNYGYTF
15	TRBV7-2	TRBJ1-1	CASSLGRVPETEAFF
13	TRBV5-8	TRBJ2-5	CASSLHSGETQYF
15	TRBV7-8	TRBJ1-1	CASSLFEGANTEAFF
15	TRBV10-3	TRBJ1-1	CAISESGQGGTEAFF
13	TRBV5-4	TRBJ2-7	CASSTQGAREQYF
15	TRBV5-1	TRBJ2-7	CASSLEGDSSYEQYF
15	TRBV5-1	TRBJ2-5	CASSLGLAVQETQYF
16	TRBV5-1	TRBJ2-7	CASSLVGGTGEYEQYF
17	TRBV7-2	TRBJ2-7	CASSLGSKQGAMGEQYF
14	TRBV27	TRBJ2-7	CASRLDRDFDEQYF
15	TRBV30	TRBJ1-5	CAWSLGGTGGQPQHF
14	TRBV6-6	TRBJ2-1	CASSYPQGLREQFF
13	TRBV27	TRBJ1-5	CASSNRGSQPQHF
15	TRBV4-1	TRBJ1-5	CASSQDLQAGQPQHF
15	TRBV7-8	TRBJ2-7	CASSLKAGALYEQYF
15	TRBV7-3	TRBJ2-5	CASSLGGAGDMAQYF
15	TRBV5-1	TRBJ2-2	CASTRQGSGTGELFF
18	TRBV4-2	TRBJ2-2	CASSPRTSGGANTGELFF
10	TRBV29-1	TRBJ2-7	CSVGEREQYF
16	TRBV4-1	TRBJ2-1	CASSQVYSRNYNEQFF
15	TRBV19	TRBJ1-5	CASSKETDSNQPQHF
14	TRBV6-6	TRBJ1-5	CASSYSRGTGPQHF
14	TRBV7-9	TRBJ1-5	CASSSGDGVQPQHF
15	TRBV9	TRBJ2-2	CASSVGQTVVGELFF
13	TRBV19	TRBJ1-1	CASSVDRGGSAFF
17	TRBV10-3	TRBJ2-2	CAIRATSGGQNTGELFF
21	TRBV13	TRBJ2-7	CASSLDVPGTSGRAISYEQYF
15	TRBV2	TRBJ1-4	CASSERPRGGEKLFF
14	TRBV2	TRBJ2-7	CASRSGTGVYEQYF
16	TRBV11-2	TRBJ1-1	CASSLVIGGQVSEAFF
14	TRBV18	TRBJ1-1	CASSPRTDSTEAFF
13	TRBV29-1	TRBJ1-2	CSVMVGQNYGYTF
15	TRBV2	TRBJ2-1	CASRDIGEGLNEQFF
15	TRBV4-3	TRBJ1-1	CASSPTGGRNTEAFF
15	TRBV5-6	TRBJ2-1	CASSRAGRGANEQFF
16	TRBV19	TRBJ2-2	CARGTSGERNTGELFF
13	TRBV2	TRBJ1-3	CAIPGVGGNTIYF
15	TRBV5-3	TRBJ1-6	CARSSGQGYNSPLHF
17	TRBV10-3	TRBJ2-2	CAIRGEGRGRSAGELFF
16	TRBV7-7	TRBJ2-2	CASSAQLAGGTGELFF
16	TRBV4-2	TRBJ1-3	CASSHSQGLSGNTIYF
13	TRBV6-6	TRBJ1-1	CASSYRGITEAFF